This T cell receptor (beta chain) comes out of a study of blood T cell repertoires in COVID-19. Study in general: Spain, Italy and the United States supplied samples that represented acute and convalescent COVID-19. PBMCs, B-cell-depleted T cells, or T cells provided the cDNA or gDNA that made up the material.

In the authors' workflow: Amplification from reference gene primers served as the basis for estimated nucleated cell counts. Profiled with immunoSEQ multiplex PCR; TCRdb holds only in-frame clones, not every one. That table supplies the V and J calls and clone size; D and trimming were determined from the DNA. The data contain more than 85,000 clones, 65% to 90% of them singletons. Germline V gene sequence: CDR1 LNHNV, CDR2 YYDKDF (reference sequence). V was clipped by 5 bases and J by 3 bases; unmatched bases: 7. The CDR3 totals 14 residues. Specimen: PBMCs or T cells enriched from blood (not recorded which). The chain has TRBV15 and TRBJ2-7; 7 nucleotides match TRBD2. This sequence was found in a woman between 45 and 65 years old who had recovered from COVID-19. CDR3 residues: CATSPGGGFYEQYF. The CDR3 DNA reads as TGTGCCACCAGCCCGGGGGGAGGATTCTACGAGCAGTACTTC. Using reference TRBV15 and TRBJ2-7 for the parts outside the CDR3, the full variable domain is DAMVIQNPRYQVTQFGKPVTLSCSQTLNHNVMYWYQQKSSQAPKLLFHYYDKDFNNEADTPDNFQSRRPNTSFCFLDIRSPGLGDTAMYLCATSPGGGFYEQYFGPGTRLTVT.